The following is a T cell receptor (beta chain) sequence with its context. Antigen: not known. Pooling was applied to second doses at about 4 or about 12 weeks. The data were obtained in a study of T cell responses to AZD1222 COVID-19 vaccine. Measured with immunoSEQ multiplex PCR; TCRdb has only the in-frame clones, and not every one. The data contain 180,000 or so clones, roughly 92% of them singletons. Overall study results and limits: Seropositive status at baseline applied to only a handful of AZD1222 recipients. Unmutated variant regions are reportedly the target of nearly half of TCRs that are spike-specific.

Here the sequenced sample was peripheral blood, taken 28 days after the second AZD1222 dose. The TCR was taken from an adult who received the AZD1222 COVID-19 vaccine.

CDR3 amino acids: CASSAYREGTQYF. The CDR3 nucleotides are TGTGCCAGCAGTGCATACCGGGAGGGTACGCAGTATTTT. The chain couples TRBV12-3 or TRBV12-4 to TRBJ2-3; 8 nucleotides match TRBD2. CDR3 size: 13 residues. J was trimmed by 8 bases and V by 5 bases; bases with no gene match: 6.